Below, one T cell receptor beta chain is given with its context. One end of the junction is discordant with germline, which a read error may explain. Amplification used 60 Vbeta primers and 13 Jbeta primers. Here immunoSEQ multiplex PCR was the method, and the copy in TCRdb shows in-frame clones only, minus some. Recorded for this sample: 41,000 or so clones. This sample was taken from a study of cytomegalovirus exposure and HLA in healthy donors. The germline V gene has CDR1 SSHAT and CDR2 FNYEAQ (reference sequence). This CDR3 is built from 12 residues. This chain links TRBV7-7 with TRBJ2-5; D may be TRBD1 (6 bases). This sequence was found in a man aged 25-45 years in good health and CMV-seronegative. The specimen sequenced was PBMCs. In DNA, the CDR3 is TGTGCTAGCAGCTTTACAGGGGAGACCCAGTACTTC. Translation: CASSFTGETQYF.